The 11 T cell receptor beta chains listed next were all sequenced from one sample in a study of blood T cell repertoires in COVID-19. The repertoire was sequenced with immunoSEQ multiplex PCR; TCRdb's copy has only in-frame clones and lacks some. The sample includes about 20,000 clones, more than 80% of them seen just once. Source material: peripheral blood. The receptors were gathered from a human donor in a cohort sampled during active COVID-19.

CDR3 protein: CASRLGQLETEAFF. For the CDR3, the DNA is TGTGCCAGCAGGCTGGGACAGCTTGAAACTGAAGCTTTCTTT. The chain has TRBV28 and TRBJ1-1; 7 bases align to TRBD1. The CDR3 sequence is 14 residues long. Germline assignment: CDR1 MDHEN and CDR2 SYDVKM. V shed 6 bases, J shed 5 bases, and the junction held 9 bases outside the gene matches.

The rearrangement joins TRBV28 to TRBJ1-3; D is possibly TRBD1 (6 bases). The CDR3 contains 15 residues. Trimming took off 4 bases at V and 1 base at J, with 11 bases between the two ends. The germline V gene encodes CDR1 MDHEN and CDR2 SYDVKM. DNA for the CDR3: TGTGCCAGCAGTTCCGGGACAAAATCTGGAAACACCATATATTTT. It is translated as CASSSGTKSGNTIYF.

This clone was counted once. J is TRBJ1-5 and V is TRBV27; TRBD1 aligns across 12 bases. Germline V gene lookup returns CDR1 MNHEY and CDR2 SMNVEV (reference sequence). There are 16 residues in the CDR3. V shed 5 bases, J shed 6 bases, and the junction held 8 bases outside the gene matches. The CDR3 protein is CASSRTGTGGIQPQHF. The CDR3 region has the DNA TGTGCCAGCAGTCGTACCGGGACAGGGGGCATTCAGCCCCAGCATTTT.

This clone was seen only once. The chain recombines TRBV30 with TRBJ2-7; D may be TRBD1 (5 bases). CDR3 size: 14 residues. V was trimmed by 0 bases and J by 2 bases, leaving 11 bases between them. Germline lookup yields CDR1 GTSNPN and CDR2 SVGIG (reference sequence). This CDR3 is CAWSVGQGAYEQYF. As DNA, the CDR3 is TGTGCCTGGAGTGTAGGGCAGGGTGCCTACGAGCAGTACTTC.

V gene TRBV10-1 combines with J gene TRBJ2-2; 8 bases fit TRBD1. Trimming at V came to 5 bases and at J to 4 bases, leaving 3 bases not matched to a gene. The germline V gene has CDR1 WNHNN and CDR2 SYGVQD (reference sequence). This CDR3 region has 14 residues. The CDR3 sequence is CASSPGQGTGELFF. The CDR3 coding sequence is TGCGCCAGCAGTCCCGGACAGGGCACCGGGGAGCTGTTTTTT.

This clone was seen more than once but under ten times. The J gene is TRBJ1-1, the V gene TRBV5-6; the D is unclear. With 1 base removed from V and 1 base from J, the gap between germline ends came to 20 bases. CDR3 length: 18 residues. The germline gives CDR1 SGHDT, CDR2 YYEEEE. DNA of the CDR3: TGTGCCAGCAGCTTGATTGGTGGTGCAACCCGAGGGAACACTGAAGCTTTCTTT. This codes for CASSLIGGATRGNTEAFF.

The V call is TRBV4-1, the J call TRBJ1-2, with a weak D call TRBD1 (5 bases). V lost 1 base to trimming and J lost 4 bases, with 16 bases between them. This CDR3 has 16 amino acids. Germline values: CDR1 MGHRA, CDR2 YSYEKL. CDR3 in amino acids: CASSQAPGRGIYGYTF. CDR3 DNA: TGCGCCAGCAGCCAAGCTCCAGGGAGGGGTATCTATGGCTACACCTTC.

The CDR3 region has the DNA TGTGCCAGCAGTTACTCTCGACAGGGGGTCGGCTACACCTTC. It specifies CASSYSRQGVGYTF. The rearrangement uses TRBV6-5 and TRBJ1-2; 9 bases align to TRBD1. V was clipped by 0 bases and J by 8 bases; unmatched bases: 4. The CDR3 is made up of 14 amino acids. CDR1 MNHEY and CDR2 SVGAGI come from the germline V gene.

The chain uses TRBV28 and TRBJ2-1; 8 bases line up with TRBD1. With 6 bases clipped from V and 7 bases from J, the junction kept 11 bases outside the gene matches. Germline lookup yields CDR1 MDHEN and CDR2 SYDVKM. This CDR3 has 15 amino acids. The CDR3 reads CASSKLDRASNEQFF. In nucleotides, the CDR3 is TGTGCCAGCAGCAAACTGGACAGGGCCTCGAATGAGCAGTTCTTC.

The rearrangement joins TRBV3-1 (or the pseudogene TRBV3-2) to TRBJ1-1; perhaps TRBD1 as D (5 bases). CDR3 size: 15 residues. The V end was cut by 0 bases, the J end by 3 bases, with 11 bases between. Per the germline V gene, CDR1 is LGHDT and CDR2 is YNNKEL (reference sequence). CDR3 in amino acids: CASSQESIGDTEAFF. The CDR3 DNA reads TGTGCCAGCAGCCAAGAATCCATAGGGGACACTGAAGCTTTCTTT.

DNA of the CDR3: TGTGCCAGCAGTCTCACAGGGTTTAGTTCACCCCTCCACTTT. Amino acids: CASSLTGFSSPLHF. The V call is TRBV27, the J call TRBJ1-6, with a possible D match to TRBD1 (6 bases). Germline values: CDR1 MNHEY, CDR2 SMNVEV (reference sequence). V was clipped by 5 bases and J by 9 bases, with 14 bases between them. CDR3 size: 14 residues.